This entry concerns a single T cell receptor beta chain. Its target antigen remains unknown. It has no much larger one-base neighbor in the sample; base qualities were not kept. This record comes from a study of cytomegalovirus exposure and HLA in healthy donors (dated by TCRdb to 2017 to 2019). In terms of the full investigation: According to a later analysis, one platform produced both the 100 to 150 validation repertoires and the 666 repertoires of the first cohort. The study was designed to test whether signatures of past pathogen exposure could be identified by cataloging public T cell receptors. In addition to the first cohort of 650 to 800 subjects, a separate validation cohort of under 150 different subjects was used. To predict cytomegalovirus infection status, the study brought together high-throughput TCR immunosequencing, statistical association of individual TCRs with disease status, and machine learning. Paper-wide results and their limitations: Of the cluster scores, roughly 93% were above 0 in a later analysis, which found that TCRs clustered in the first cohort also tended to co-occur in the roughly 130 validation repertoires. A total of fewer than 200 TCR beta chains were listed by the study as associated with cytomegalovirus. The classifier was reported to diagnose cytomegalovirus status with high specificity and sensitivity in both the original cohort and the validation cohort. Three of the identified cytomegalovirus-associated TCR beta chains were confirmed in vitro to be specific for cytomegalovirus antigens. While some public TCRs were present in many individuals, most TCR sequences turned up only very rarely across donors. The authors suggested that the approach could potentially be extended to other disease states and immunological phenotypes. All 120 or so repertoires were used to score co-occurrence in the validation cohort in a later analysis, because that analysis had no HLA typing for the cohort.

Inclusive of the bounding cysteine and phenylalanine, the CDR3 is 15 residues long. Of the read, only the CDR3 DNA is kept; its 45 bases are in frame from base 1. Via the germline V gene, CDR1 is SGHTA and CDR2 FQGTGA. Trimming at the junction amounts to 2 bases on V and 5 bases on J, and the germline ends lie 14 bases apart. The donors were included in the validation cohort of approximately 120 subjects, a group kept apart from the roughly 700-subject first cohort. Library method: the immunoSEQ multiplex PCR assay. The paper's processing steps were these. A statistical classification framework was developed to diagnose cytomegalovirus status using the catalog of TCR beta chain sequences. TCRdb provides this immuneACCESS table in a form limited to in-frame rearrangements. Some clones are lacking; in checked studies, under half of them reflect an unresolved V gene, and why the rest are absent is not known. Clone size and the V and J calls come from that table; the DNA yielded D and trimming. The sample contains about 74,000 clones, roughly 92% of them found a single time. Under 2% of the sample is in the top ten clones.

The sequence came from a woman between 18 and 30 years old in good health and CMV-seropositive. In this chain, TRBV7-3 is recombined with TRBJ2-3, and perhaps TRBD2 as D gene, on 5 matching bases. Sample: PBMCs. The CDR3 sequence is CASSLAGNRGDTQYF. The DNA is TGTGCCAGCAGCTTAGCGGGTAACAGAGGAGATACGCAGTATTTT.